The next 15 T cell receptor beta chains were all read from a single sample in a study of cytomegalovirus exposure and HLA in healthy donors. The PCR used 60 Vbeta and 13 Jbeta primers. Measured with immunoSEQ multiplex PCR; TCRdb has only the in-frame clones, and not every one. The profile covers around 130,000 clones, with 65% to 75% appearing a single time and 5.5% to 7% taken by the ten largest. Material for sequencing was PBMCs. These receptors were taken from a man aged 40-55 years in good health and CMV-seropositive.

This clone was seen more than once but under ten times. This rearrangement joins TRBV7-8 to TRBJ2-2; 7 nucleotides line up with TRBD2. V gave up 4 bases and J gave up 12 bases; unmatched junction bases: 11. The germline CDR1 and CDR2 sequences are SGHVS and FQNEAQ. The CDR3 sequence is 14 residues long. The DNA for the CDR3 is TGTGCCAGCAGCTCCGTTATTCGGGGGGTGAAGCTGTTTTTT. Its protein product is CASSSVIRGVKLFF.

The V call is TRBV6-5, the J call TRBJ2-5; TRBD1 is a possible D gene (5 bases). The V end was cut by 6 bases, the J end by 5 bases, with 19 bases between. CDR1 and CDR2 (germline): MNHEY, SVGAGI. The CDR3 extends over 15 amino acids. CDR3 sequence: CASSFLDSSAETQYF. The DNA for the CDR3 is TGTGCCAGCAGCTTCCTCGACAGTTCCGCGGAGACCCAGTACTTC.

The V gene is TRBV19, the J gene TRBJ1-1, with 7 bases fitting TRBD1. CDR3 length equals 14 residues. V was pared by 6 bases and J by 1 base, with 5 bases of the junction left unmatched. CDR1 is LNHDA and CDR2 is SQIVND in the germline V gene (reference sequence). The CDR3 reads CASSDRVWNTEAFF. CDR3 DNA sequence: TGTGCCAGTAGCGACAGGGTGTGGAACACTGAAGCTTTCTTT.

The chain uses TRBV30 and TRBJ2-5, with D unresolved. The ends were cut back, 1 base at V and 1 base at J, with 13 bases in the middle. CDR1 and CDR2 (germline): GTSNPN, SVGIG (reference sequence). This CDR3 has 15 residues. DNA of the CDR3: TGTGCCTGGAGTGGAGCCGCTAGACCCCAAGAGACCCAGTACTTC. Translated: CAWSGAARPQETQYF.

The chain joins TRBV14 to TRBJ2-5; 7 bases fit TRBD1. Losses at the gene ends were 2 bases for V and 3 bases for J; bases not matched to a gene: 3. Per the germline V gene, CDR1 is SGHDN and CDR2 is FVKESK. This CDR3 has 14 amino acids. The CDR3 DNA is TGTGCCAGCAGCCAACTACAGGGGAAAGAGACCCAGTACTTC. Protein product: CASSQLQGKETQYF.

The J gene is TRBJ1-3, the V gene TRBV6-5, with D possibly TRBD1 on 5 matching bases. Trimming left V 5 bases short and J 2 bases short, with 13 bases between. Germline V gives CDR1 MNHEY, CDR2 SVGAGI. The CDR3 contains 15 residues. The CDR3 region is CASSGRGVTGNTIYF. The CDR3 DNA follows: TGTGCCAGCAGTGGGCGGGGGGTAACTGGAAACACCATATATTTT.

This chain links TRBV30 with TRBJ1-1, with 8 bases that match TRBD1. The CDR3 runs 19 residues. CDR1 is GTSNPN, CDR2 SVGIG, per germline (reference sequence). After removal of 0 bases from V and 0 bases from J, the junction contained 15 bases not matched to a gene. CDR3 amino acids: CAWSVRRGQGVFMNTEAFF. As DNA, the CDR3 is TGTGCCTGGAGTGTACGGCGAGGACAGGGCGTATTCATGAACACTGAAGCTTTCTTT.

This clone showed up just once. The genes are TRBV7-2 and TRBJ1-1; D possibly corresponds to TRBD1 (6 bases). The V and J ends lost 4 bases and 7 bases respectively, with 25 bases between them. The CDR3 has 17 amino acids. Germline values: CDR1 SGHTA, CDR2 FQGNSA. The CDR3 nucleotides are TGTGCCAGCAGCTCGCAAGGGGGATTTACGGATCCCATTGAAGCTTTCTTT. Its translation: CASSSQGGFTDPIEAFF.

The rearrangement uses TRBV7-8 and TRBJ2-7; maybe TRBD2 (6 bases). Trimming cost V 8 bases and J 0 bases, with 14 bases left between them. The CDR3 sequence is 14 residues long. In germline, CDR1 is SGHVS, CDR2 FQNEAQ. As DNA, the CDR3 is TGTGCCAGCCGCCGGGACTTTAGCTCCTACGAGCAGTACTTC. Translation gives CASRRDFSSYEQYF.

This clone appeared a few times. The CDR3 loop is CASSQSGTATQETQYF. CDR3 DNA sequence: TGCGCCAGCAGCCAATCCGGGACAGCCACCCAAGAGACCCAGTACTTC. The V gene is TRBV5-1, the J gene TRBJ2-5, with 7 nucleotides matching TRBD1. CDR1 and CDR2 from the germline V gene are SGHRS and YFSETQ. Trimming removed 4 bases from V and 1 base from J; junction bases left unmatched: 10. The CDR3 loop spans 16 amino acids.

This clone appeared a single time. The V and J genes are TRBV19 and TRBJ2-3; 10 bases line up with TRBD2. Per germline, CDR1 LNHDA and CDR2 SQIVND (reference sequence). V lost 1 base, J lost 4 bases, and 8 bases stayed unmatched. The CDR3 loop spans 17 amino acids. CDR3 DNA: TGTGCCAGTAGTATAGTAGGGTCTAGCGGGAGTGCAGATACGCAGTATTTT. Its translation is CASSIVGSSGSADTQYF.

The chain couples TRBV6-4 to TRBJ2-2; TRBD2 matches at 10 bases. The CDR3 loop spans 16 amino acids. V shed 3 bases and J 1 base; nucleotides not matched to a gene: 2. Germline V gives CDR1 MRHNA, CDR2 SNTAGT. The CDR3 DNA follows: TGTGCCAGCAGTGATCTAGCGGGGGAGAACACCGGGGAGCTGTTTTTT. This gives the protein CASSDLAGENTGELFF.

This sequence joins TRBV5-6 and TRBJ2-7, with 7 bases identical to TRBD1. V shed 4 bases, J shed 2 bases, and the junction held 12 bases outside the gene matches. This CDR3 region has 16 residues. Looked up from germline, CDR1 is SGHDT and CDR2 is YYEEEE. The DNA for the CDR3 is TGTGCCAGCAGCCTCACCGGTTTAGACAGGGCCTACGAGCAGTACTTC. Protein sequence: CASSLTGLDRAYEQYF.

The CDR3 region has the DNA TGTGCCAGCAGTGAGGACACCCCCTATGCCGGCTATGGCTACACCTTC. Its translation: CASSEDTPYAGYGYTF. The chain has TRBV6-1 and TRBJ1-2; perhaps TRBD1 as D (5 bases). The CDR3 contains 16 residues. From germline, CDR1 is MNHNS and CDR2 SASEGT. The ends were cut back, 3 bases at V and 4 bases at J, with 18 bases in the middle.

V is TRBV5-5 and J is TRBJ2-6, with no clear D. This CDR3 spans 19 amino acids. Per germline, CDR1 SGHKS and CDR2 YYEKEE (reference sequence). V lost 0 bases and J lost 0, with 16 bases in between. The CDR3 nucleotides are TGTGCCAGCAGCTTGGAACCCCAGGCCCCGAGCTCTGGGGCCAACGTCCTGACTTTC. This codes for CASSLEPQAPSSGANVLTF.